The next 16 T cell receptor beta chains were all read from a single sample in a study of cytomegalovirus exposure and HLA in healthy donors. It was with 60 Vbeta and 13 Jbeta primers that the PCR ran. Sequenced by immunoSEQ multiplex PCR; TCRdb stores in-frame clones only, minus some. The sample has approximately 85,000 clones; roughly 80% are singletons. The material sequenced was PBMCs. The source is a woman aged 50 to 65 in good health and CMV-seropositive.

This clone was found a few times. This chain links TRBV10-2 with TRBJ1-2; D perhaps matches TRBD1 (6 bases). The CDR3 contains 12 residues. V lost 5 bases, J lost 6 bases, and 10 bases lay in between. Germline loops: CDR1 WSHSY, CDR2 SAAADI. The CDR3 loop reads CASSTTGDGYTF. The CDR3 coding sequence is TGCGCCAGCAGTACGACAGGAGATGGCTACACCTTC.

A few counts support this clone. This chain joins TRBV19 and TRBJ2-3, with 10 bases aligning to TRBD2. The junction had 5 bases not matched to a gene; V was cut back by 5 bases and J by 3 bases. In germline, CDR1 is LNHDA, CDR2 SQIVND (reference sequence). The CDR3 length is 15 residues. The CDR3 DNA sequence: TGTGCCAGTAGTCCCCTAGCGGGAGAGACAGATACGCAGTATTTT. Translated, it gives CASSPLAGETDTQYF.

The genes are TRBV19 and TRBJ1-5; unclear D gene. Trimming shortened V by 1 base and J by 0 bases, and 10 bases separated the two germline ends. The CDR3 totals 16 residues. Germline CDR1 and CDR2: LNHDA and SQIVND (reference sequence). CDR3 loop: CASSIVSVYSNQPQHF. CDR3 nucleotide sequence: TGTGCCAGTAGTATAGTCTCGGTCTATAGCAATCAGCCCCAGCATTTT.

The V gene is TRBV7-9, the J gene TRBJ2-1, with 12 bases matching TRBD2. The CDR3 totals 16 residues. J lost 7 bases, V lost 10 bases, and 14 bases had no gene match. Per germline, CDR1 SEHNR and CDR2 FQNEAQ (reference sequence). CDR3 loop: CAILGASGRAPNEQFF. The CDR3 DNA is TGTGCCATTTTAGGCGCTAGCGGGAGGGCCCCAAATGAGCAGTTCTTC.

This sequence joins TRBV27 and TRBJ2-3; 9 positions match TRBD2. The CDR3 consists of 15 residues. Per germline, CDR1 MNHEY and CDR2 SMNVEV (reference sequence). The V gene end was trimmed by 3 bases and the J gene end by 4 bases; junction bases not matched to a gene: 5. CDR3 coding DNA: TGTGCCAGCAGTTTTTCCCAGCGGGGGGCAGATACGCAGTATTTT. It encodes CASSFSQRGADTQYF.

The chain employs TRBV6-5 and TRBJ2-7; perhaps TRBD2 as D (5 bases). Trimming left V 2 bases short and J 2 bases short, with 7 bases between. Germline V gives CDR1 MNHEY, CDR2 SVGAGI. There are 13 residues in the CDR3. CDR3 in amino acids: CASSYRGTYEQYF. As DNA, the CDR3 is TGTGCCAGCAGTTACCGGGGTACCTACGAGCAGTACTTC.

The rearrangement links TRBV9 to TRBJ2-5, with 8 bases fitting TRBD1. Germline loops: CDR1 SGDLS, CDR2 YYNGEE. With 3 bases clipped from V and 5 bases from J, the junction kept 6 bases outside the gene matches. The CDR3 loop spans 14 amino acids. The CDR3 nucleotides read TGTGCCAGCAGCGGATCAGGGACAGGTGAGACCCAGTACTTC. Its translation is CASSGSGTGETQYF.

The chain joins TRBV28 to TRBJ2-7; possible D gene TRBD1, 6 bases. Germline V gene sequence: CDR1 MDHEN, CDR2 SYDVKM. The V and J ends lost 3 bases and 2 bases respectively, with 11 bases between them. The CDR3 is 14 amino acids. The CDR3 DNA follows: TGTGCCAGCAGTTTCACAGGGTCAACCTACGAGCAGTACTTC. Protein: CASSFTGSTYEQYF.

The chain is built from TRBV11-2 and TRBJ2-7; D is ambiguous. Deletions cut 1 base from V and 3 bases from J, with 10 bases between. This CDR3 region has 14 residues. Germline V gene data show CDR1 as SGHAT and CDR2 as FQNNGV. The CDR3 loop is CASSLGGSLYEQYV. Here the CDR3 DNA reads TGTGCCAGCAGCTTAGGTGGTAGCCTCTACGAGCAGTACGTC.

The CDR3 region is CASSLWEGGSNQPQHF. The DNA of the CDR3 is TGTGCCAGCAGCTTATGGGAGGGAGGAAGCAATCAGCCCCAGCATTTT. The gene calls are TRBV7-2 and TRBJ1-5; no clear D gene. The germline CDR1 and CDR2 sequences are SGHTA and FQGNSA. The V end was cut by 2 bases, the J end by 1 base, with 12 bases between. This CDR3 is built from 16 residues.

The rearrangement joins TRBV7-3 to TRBJ1-1, with D unclear. The CDR3 has 14 amino acids. Trimming removed 2 bases from V and 1 base from J, with 8 bases in between. CDR1 is SGHTA and CDR2 is FQGTGA in the germline V gene. Written as DNA, the CDR3 is TGTGCCAGCAGCTTATTTCCAGGGAACACTGAAGCTTTCTTT. Translated, it gives CASSLFPGNTEAFF.

On this clone itself: One end of the junction is discordant with germline, which a read error may explain. Other DNA sequences in this sample translate to the same CDR3. V gene TRBV6-5 combines with J gene TRBJ1-2; no clear D. The CDR3 runs to 13 residues. Germline V gives CDR1 MNHEY, CDR2 SVGAGI. The CDR3 loop is CASGLRPNYGYTF. In nucleotides, the CDR3 is TGTGCCAGCGGACTACGGCCTAACTATGGCTACACTTTC.

The chain has TRBV5-1 and TRBJ1-2; maybe TRBD1 (6 bases). Deletions cut 0 bases from V and 3 bases from J, with 12 bases between. Germline V gives CDR1 SGHRS, CDR2 YFSETQ. The CDR3 contains 15 residues. The CDR3 reads CASSLGHRQDYGYTF. Written as DNA, the CDR3 is TGCGCCAGCAGCTTGGGGCACCGACAGGACTATGGCTACACCTTC.

This clone was detected once. This rearrangement joins TRBV5-1 to TRBJ2-3; 7 bases fit TRBD2. The germline gives CDR1 SGHRS, CDR2 YFSETQ. The CDR3 extends over 12 amino acids. J lost 6 bases, V lost 4 bases, and 2 bases had no gene match. CDR3: CASSVGGDTQYF. The CDR3 DNA reads as TGCGCCAGCAGCGTCGGGGGGGATACGCAGTATTTT.

This rearrangement joins TRBV2 to TRBJ1-4; TRBD1 aligns across 8 bases. The germline V gene has CDR1 SNHLY and CDR2 FYNNEI. The CDR3 extends over 13 amino acids. The junction had 9 bases not matched to a gene; V was cut back by 11 bases and J by 7 bases. This CDR3 reads CACTGGFSEKLFF. The CDR3 nucleotides read TGTGCCTGTACAGGGGGGTTTTCTGAAAAACTGTTTTTT.

The chain is built from TRBV15 and TRBJ2-2, with D possibly TRBD1 on 5 matching bases. The ends were cut back, 1 base at V and 5 bases at J, with 11 bases in the middle. The germline V gene has CDR1 LNHNV and CDR2 YYDKDF (reference sequence). This CDR3 comprises 15 residues. The CDR3 region has the DNA TGTGCCACCAGCAGAGTAGGGGTCAGGACCGGGGAGCTGTTTTTT. Encoded protein: CATSRVGVRTGELFF.